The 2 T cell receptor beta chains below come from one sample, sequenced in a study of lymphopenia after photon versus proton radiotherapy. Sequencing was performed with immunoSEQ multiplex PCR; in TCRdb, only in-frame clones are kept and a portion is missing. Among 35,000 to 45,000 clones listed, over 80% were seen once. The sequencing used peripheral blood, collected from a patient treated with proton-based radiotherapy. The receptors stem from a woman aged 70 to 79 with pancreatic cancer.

The CDR3 DNA reads as TGTGCCAGCTCACCACTAAGTCTGGACAAGGGGGATGGCTACACCTTC. Encoded protein: CASSPLSLDKGDGYTF. The V gene is TRBV18, the J gene TRBJ1-2, with D tentatively TRBD1 (6 bases). Between the trimmed V and J ends, which lost 1 base and 6 bases, there was a span of 18 bases. Germline V gives CDR1 KGHSH, CDR2 LQKENI. This CDR3 comprises 16 residues.

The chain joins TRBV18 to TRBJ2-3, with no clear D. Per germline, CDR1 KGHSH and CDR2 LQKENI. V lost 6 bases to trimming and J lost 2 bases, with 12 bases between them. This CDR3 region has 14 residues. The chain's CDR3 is CASSPIPSTDTQYF. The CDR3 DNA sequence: TGTGCCAGCTCCCCCATTCCCTCCACAGATACGCAGTATTTT.